The clone carrying this T cell receptor (beta chain) was recorded a few times. This PCR relied on a set of 60 Vbeta primers and 13 Jbeta primers. The assay was immunoSEQ multiplex PCR, and TCRdb's table has in-frame clones only and misses some. The sample carries 120,000 or so clones, about 10% recorded once. Germline assignment: CDR1 SGHVS and CDR2 FNYEAQ. V lost 0 bases and J lost 8; bases outside the gene matches: 14. The CDR3 runs 19 residues. These data originate in a study of cytomegalovirus exposure and HLA in healthy donors. Specimen: PBMCs. The V call is TRBV7-6, the J call TRBJ2-1; 12 bases match TRBD2. This TCR derives from a woman aged 18-30 years in good health and CMV-seropositive. Written as DNA, the CDR3 is TGTGCCAGCAGCTTAGCCCAGGGACTAGCGGGTCTTACTTGGGATGAGCAGTTCTTC. Translation gives CASSLAQGLAGLTWDEQFF.